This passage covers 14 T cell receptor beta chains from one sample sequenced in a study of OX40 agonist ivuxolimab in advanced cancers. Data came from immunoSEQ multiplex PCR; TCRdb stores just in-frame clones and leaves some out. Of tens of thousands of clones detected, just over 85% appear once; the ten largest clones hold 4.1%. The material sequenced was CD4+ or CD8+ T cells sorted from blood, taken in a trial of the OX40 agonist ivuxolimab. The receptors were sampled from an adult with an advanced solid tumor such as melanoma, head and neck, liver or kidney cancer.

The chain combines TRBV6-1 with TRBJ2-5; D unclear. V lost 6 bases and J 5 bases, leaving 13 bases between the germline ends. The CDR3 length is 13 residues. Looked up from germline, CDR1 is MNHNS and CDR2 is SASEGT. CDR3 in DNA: TGTGCCAGCAGGAGGTCACAAGGGGAGACCCAGTACTTC. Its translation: CASRRSQGETQYF.

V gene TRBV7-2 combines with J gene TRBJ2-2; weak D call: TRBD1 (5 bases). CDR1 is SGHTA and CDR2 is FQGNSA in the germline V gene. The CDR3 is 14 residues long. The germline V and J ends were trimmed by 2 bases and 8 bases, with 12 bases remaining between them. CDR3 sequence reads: CASSLNTGVGELFF. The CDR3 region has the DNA TGTGCCAGCAGCTTAAATACAGGTGTGGGGGAGCTGTTTTTT.

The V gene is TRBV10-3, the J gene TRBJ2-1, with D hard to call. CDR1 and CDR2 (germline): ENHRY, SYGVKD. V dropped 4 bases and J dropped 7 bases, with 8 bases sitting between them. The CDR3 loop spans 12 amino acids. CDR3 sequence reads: CAISVSVNEQFF. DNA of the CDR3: TGTGCCATCAGTGTCTCGGTTAATGAGCAGTTCTTC.

DNA of the CDR3: TGTGCAAGTCGCTTAGGACTAGCGGGATACTTAGGCCACACAGATACGCAGTATTTT. The encoded protein is CASRLGLAGYLGHTDTQYF. The chain joins TRBV12-2 to TRBJ2-3; the table's D gene call, TRBD2, was not cross checked with the DNA. TRBV12-2 is a documented pseudogene. This CDR3 is built from 19 residues.

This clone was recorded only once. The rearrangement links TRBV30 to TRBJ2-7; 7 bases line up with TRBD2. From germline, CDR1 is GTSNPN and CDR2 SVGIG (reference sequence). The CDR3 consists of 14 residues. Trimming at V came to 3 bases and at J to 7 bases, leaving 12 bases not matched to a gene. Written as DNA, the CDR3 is TGTGCCTGGAGGGCTCCGGGCGGGAGCCGGGAGCAGTACTTC. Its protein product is CAWRAPGGSREQYF.

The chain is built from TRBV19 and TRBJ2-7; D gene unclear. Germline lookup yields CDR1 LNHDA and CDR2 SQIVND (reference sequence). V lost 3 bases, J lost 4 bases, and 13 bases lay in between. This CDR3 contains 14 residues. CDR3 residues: CASSIGKGAYEQYF. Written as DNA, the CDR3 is TGTGCCAGTAGTATTGGGAAGGGTGCGTACGAGCAGTACTTC.

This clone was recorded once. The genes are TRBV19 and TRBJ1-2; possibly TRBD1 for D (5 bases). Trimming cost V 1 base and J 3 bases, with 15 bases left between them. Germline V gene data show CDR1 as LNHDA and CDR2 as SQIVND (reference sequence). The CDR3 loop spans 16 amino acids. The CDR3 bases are TGTGCCAGTAGTATAGGAGTCGGCAGGGAGGACTATGGCTACACCTTC. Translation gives CASSIGVGREDYGYTF.

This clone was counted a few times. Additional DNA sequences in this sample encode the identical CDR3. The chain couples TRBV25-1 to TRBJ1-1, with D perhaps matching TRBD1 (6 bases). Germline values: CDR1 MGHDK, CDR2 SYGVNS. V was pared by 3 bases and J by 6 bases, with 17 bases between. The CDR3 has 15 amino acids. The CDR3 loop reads CASSDPNTGRPEAFF. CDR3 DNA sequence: TGTGCCAGCAGTGACCCCAATACAGGGAGGCCTGAAGCTTTCTTT.

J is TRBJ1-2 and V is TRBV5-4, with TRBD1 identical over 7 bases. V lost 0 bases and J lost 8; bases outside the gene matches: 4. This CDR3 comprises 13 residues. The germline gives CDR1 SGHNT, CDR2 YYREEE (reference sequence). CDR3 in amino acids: CASSLEDRMGYTF. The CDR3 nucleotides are TGTGCCAGCAGCTTGGAGGACAGGATGGGCTACACCTTC.

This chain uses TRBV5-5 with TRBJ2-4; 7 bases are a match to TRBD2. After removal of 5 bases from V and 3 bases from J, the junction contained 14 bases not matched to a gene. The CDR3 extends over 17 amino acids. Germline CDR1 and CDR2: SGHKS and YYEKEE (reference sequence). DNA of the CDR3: TGTGCCAGCAGTCCCTGGGAGGGGACCGTTAACAAAAACATTCAGTACTTC. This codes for CASSPWEGTVNKNIQYF.

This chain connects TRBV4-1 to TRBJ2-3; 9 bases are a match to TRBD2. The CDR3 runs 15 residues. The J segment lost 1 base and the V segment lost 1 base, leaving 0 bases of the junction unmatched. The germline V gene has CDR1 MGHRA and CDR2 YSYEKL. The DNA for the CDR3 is TGCGCCAGCAGCCAAGGACTAGCGGGCACAGATACGCAGTATTTT. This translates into CASSQGLAGTDTQYF.

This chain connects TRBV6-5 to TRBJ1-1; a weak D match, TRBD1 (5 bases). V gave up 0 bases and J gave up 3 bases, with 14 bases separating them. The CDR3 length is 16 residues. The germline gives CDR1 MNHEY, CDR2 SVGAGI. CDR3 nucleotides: TGTGCCAGCAGTTACTCGTATAGGACACCAGACACTGAAGCTTTCTTT. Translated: CASSYSYRTPDTEAFF.

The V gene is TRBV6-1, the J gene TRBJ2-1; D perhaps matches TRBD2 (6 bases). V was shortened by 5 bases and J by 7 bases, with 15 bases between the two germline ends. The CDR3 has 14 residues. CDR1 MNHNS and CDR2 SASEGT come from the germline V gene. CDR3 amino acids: CASSRGGVGNEQFF. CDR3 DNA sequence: TGTGCCAGCAGTCGCGGAGGGGTCGGGAATGAGCAGTTCTTC.

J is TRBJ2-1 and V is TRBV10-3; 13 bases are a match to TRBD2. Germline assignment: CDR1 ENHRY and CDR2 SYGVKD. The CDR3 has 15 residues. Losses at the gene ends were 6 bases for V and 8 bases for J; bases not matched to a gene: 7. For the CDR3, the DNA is TGTGCCATCAGAAGGACTAGCGGGAGTAACGATGAGCAGTTCTTC. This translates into CAIRRTSGSNDEQFF.